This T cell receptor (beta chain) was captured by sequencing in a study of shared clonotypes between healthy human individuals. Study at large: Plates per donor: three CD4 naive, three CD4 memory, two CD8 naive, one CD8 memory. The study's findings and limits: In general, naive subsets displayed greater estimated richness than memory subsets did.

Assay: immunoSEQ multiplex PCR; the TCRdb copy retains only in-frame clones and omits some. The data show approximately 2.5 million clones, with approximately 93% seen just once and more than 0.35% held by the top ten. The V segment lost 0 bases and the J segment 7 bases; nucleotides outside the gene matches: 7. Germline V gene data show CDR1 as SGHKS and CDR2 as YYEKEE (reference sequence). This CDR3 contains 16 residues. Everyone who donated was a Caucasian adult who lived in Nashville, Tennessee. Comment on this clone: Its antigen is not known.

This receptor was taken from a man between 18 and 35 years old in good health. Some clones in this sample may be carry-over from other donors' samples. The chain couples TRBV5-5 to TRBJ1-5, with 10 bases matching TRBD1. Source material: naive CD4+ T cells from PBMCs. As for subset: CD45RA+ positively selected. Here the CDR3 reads CASSLAGTGDRQPQHF. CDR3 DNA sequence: TGTGCCAGCAGCTTGGCCGGGACAGGGGACAGGCAGCCCCAGCATTTT.